These 3 T cell receptor beta chains came from one sample sequenced in a study of early T cells in non-severe SARS-CoV-2 infection (dated by TCRdb to 2020 to 2023). Receptor libraries were prepared by 5' RACE. The instrument was a NextSeq 500. TCRdb applied fastp at Q25 and MiXCR to the public reads, then kept only in-frame beta chains. One record per CDR3 amino acid sequence lists the most common genes and DNA. The sample data list about 48,000 distinct CDR3 sequences, and 6.2% of these were observed just once. The ten largest clones take up approximately 6.3% of the sample. The starting material was whole blood, obtained at baseline. The source is an adult who was a healthcare worker with PCR-confirmed SARS-CoV-2 infection or an uninfected control (not recorded which).

This clonotype was recorded at least ten times. The V and J genes are TRBV29-1 and TRBJ1-2, with D perhaps TRBD1 (5 bases). CDR3 length equals 14 residues. Germline CDR1 and CDR2: SQVTM and ANQGSEA. V lost 6 bases to trimming and J lost 3 bases, with 17 bases between them. Written as DNA, the CDR3 is TGCAGCGTGCACACCGGGACGGCCGACTATGGCTACACCTTC. It yields the protein CSVHTGTADYGYTF.

This clonotype has at least ten counts. The V gene is TRBV10-2, the J gene TRBJ2-7; D tentatively fits TRBD1 or TRBD2 (5 bases each). Deletions cut 5 bases from V and 0 bases from J, with 11 bases between. The CDR3 has 14 residues. Germline CDR1 reads WSHSY; CDR2 reads SAAADI. The chain's CDR3 is CASSPDSGSYEQYF. CDR3 DNA: TGCGCCAGCAGTCCAGACAGCGGCTCCTACGAGCAGTACTTC.

In its sample, this clonotype was seen a few times. V usage is TRBV2 and J usage is TRBJ2-1; 9 positions agree with TRBD2. This CDR3 is 15 amino acids long. V shed 2 bases and J 10 bases; nucleotides not matched to a gene: 9. Germline CDR1 reads SNHLY; CDR2 reads FYNNEI. The CDR3 nucleotides read TGTGCCAGCAGTGAATCAGGTAGCGGGAGACTCGAGCAGTTCTTC. Translated, it gives CASSESGSGRLEQFF.